This T cell receptor (beta chain) was identified during a study of cytomegalovirus exposure and HLA in healthy donors. Vbeta (60) and Jbeta (13) primers were used in the PCR. Only in-frame clones appear in the TCRdb table, and some are missing; sequencing was by immunoSEQ multiplex PCR. The profile shows fewer than 150,000 clones, 70% to 80% of them singletons. Findings and caveats of the study: Three of the chains that were CMV-associated were confirmed in vitro to be specific for CMV antigens.

This clone was observed a few times. Its antigen is undetermined. This CDR3 is 12 amino acids long. Trimming left V 9 bases short and J 5 bases short, with 11 bases between. Germline CDR1 and CDR2: LNHDA and SQIVND (reference sequence). The clonotype originates from a man aged 30 to 45 in good health and CMV-seronegative. J is TRBJ1-5 and V is TRBV19, with D possibly matching TRBD1 (5 bases). The sample comprised PBMCs. The chain's CDR3 is CASNRNYQPQHF. Here the CDR3 DNA reads TGTGCCAGCAACAGGAACTATCAGCCCCAGCATTTT.